One and the same sample provided the 30 T cell receptor beta chains below, sequenced in a study of beta chain features in type 1 diabetes. Whole-study results and caveats: There was a moderate but significant shortening of TCRB CDR3s in all four CD4+ subsets of Type 1 diabetes patients.

Since all of the isolated RNA was reverse transcribed, expressed TCRB transcripts were what got sequenced. Clones were read by immunoSEQ multiplex PCR, and TCRdb kept only the in-frame ones, dropping some. The data show hundreds of thousands of clones, approximately 11% seen once. Their specific antigens are unknown. Sequenced material: naive CD4+ T cells from blood. These receptors came from a man aged 25-45 years with type 1 diabetes.

The chain is built from TRBV5-6 and TRBJ2-2; 10 nucleotides agree with TRBD2. Germline CDR1 reads SGHDT; CDR2 reads YYEEEE. The CDR3 runs 15 residues. Trimming removed 0 bases from V and 6 bases from J; junction bases left unmatched: 2. The CDR3 is CASSLASGGAGELFF. DNA of the CDR3: TGTGCCAGCAGCTTGGCCAGCGGGGGGGCCGGGGAGCTGTTTTTT.

The gene calls are TRBV5-1 and TRBJ2-1; D gene ambiguous. Trimming removed 1 base at V and 3 bases at J, with 8 bases between. The CDR3 totals 14 residues. Germline V lookup: CDR1 SGHRS, CDR2 YFSETQ. The CDR3 DNA reads as TGCGCCAGCAGCTTGAATACAGACTACAATGAGCAGTTCTTC. This sequence encodes CASSLNTDYNEQFF.

The chain has TRBV9 and TRBJ1-5, with 12 bases aligning to TRBD1. The CDR3 is 13 amino acids. Germline V gene lookup returns CDR1 SGDLS and CDR2 YYNGEE. The V and J ends lost 4 bases and 11 bases, in that order; junction bases with no gene match: 4. CDR3 sequence: CASSFGTGGAQHF. The DNA of the CDR3 is TGTGCCAGCAGCTTCGGGACAGGGGGCGCCCAGCATTTT.

This clone was seen a few times. The genes are TRBV7-6 and TRBJ2-7; D gene uncertain. CDR3 length: 13 residues. The V gene's germline CDR1 is SGHVS and CDR2 FNYEAQ. Trimming shortened V by 5 bases and J by 3 bases, and 11 bases separated the two germline ends. CDR3 DNA sequence: TGTGCCAGCAGCGGAGCGCGCAGCTACGAGCAGTACTTC. This codes for CASSGARSYEQYF.

The chain is built from TRBV7-3 and TRBJ2-5; D unclear. This CDR3 contains 12 residues. The germline V gene encodes CDR1 SGHTA and CDR2 FQGTGA. Trimming removed 5 bases from V and 4 bases from J, with 8 bases in between. The CDR3 spells CASSRFGETQYF. The CDR3 DNA sequence: TGTGCCAGCAGCCGGTTCGGAGAGACCCAGTACTTC.

The genes are TRBV6-6 and TRBJ1-4, with 8 positions matching TRBD1. The ends lost 6 bases at V and 3 bases at J; junction bases unmatched: 9. The CDR3 consists of 16 residues. Germline CDR1 and CDR2: MNHNY and SVGAGI (reference sequence). CDR3 bases: TGTGCCAGCAGCGCAGGACAGGGCGATCCTAATGAAAAACTGTTTTTT. Translating it yields CASSAGQGDPNEKLFF.

This clone appeared a few times. This sequence joins TRBV5-1 and TRBJ2-1; tentative D call: TRBD2 (5 bases). V shed 0 bases and J shed 8 bases, with 6 bases lying between them. The germline CDR1 and CDR2 sequences are SGHRS and YFSETQ. The CDR3 has 12 amino acids. The CDR3 spells CASSLAGYEQFF. DNA for the CDR3: TGCGCCAGCAGCTTGGCGGGGTATGAGCAGTTCTTC.

The chain is built from TRBV7-3 and TRBJ2-5; D might be TRBD1 (6 bases). The CDR3 runs 14 residues. Germline CDR1 and CDR2: SGHTA and FQGTGA. Trimming shortened V by 5 bases and J by 2 bases, and 12 bases separated the two germline ends. The CDR3 sequence is CASSPGGQQETQYF. Here the CDR3 DNA reads TGTGCCAGCAGCCCGGGCGGACAGCAAGAGACCCAGTACTTC.

This clone was counted only a few times. This chain joins TRBV7-9 and TRBJ1-6; 9 positions match TRBD1. After removal of 5 bases from V and 5 bases from J, the junction contained 7 bases not matched to a gene. The CDR3 covers 16 residues. CDR1 is SEHNR and CDR2 is FQNEAQ in the germline V gene (reference sequence). CDR3 amino acids: CASSPRGTGHNSPLHF. The CDR3 DNA is TGTGCCAGCAGCCCAAGAGGGACAGGGCATAATTCACCCCTCCACTTT.

This clone occurred a few times. This rearrangement joins TRBV4-3 to TRBJ2-1; 8 bases align to TRBD1. The CDR3 totals 16 residues. CDR1 and CDR2 (germline): LGHNA, YSLEER. V shed 3 bases, J shed 5 bases, and the junction held 9 bases outside the gene matches. The CDR3 region has the DNA TGCGCCAGCAGCCAGCCCGGGACAGGAAAAAACAATGAGCAGTTCTTC. It specifies CASSQPGTGKNNEQFF.

This clone has only a few counts. V usage is TRBV11-2 and J usage is TRBJ2-3, with 14 bases fitting TRBD2. Germline-derived CDR1 and CDR2 are SGHAT and FQNNGV. V lost 5 bases and J lost 2; bases outside the gene matches: 6. This CDR3 is 17 amino acids long. The DNA of the CDR3 is TGTGCCAGCAGCATCGGGACTAGCGGGGGACTCACAGATACGCAGTATTTT. Protein product: CASSIGTSGGLTDTQYF.

This clone showed up just a few times. This chain connects TRBV27 to TRBJ2-7; the match to TRBD2 covers 7 bases. Germline CDR1 is MNHEY and CDR2 is SMNVEV (reference sequence). Unmatched junction bases numbered 1, after V lost 2 bases and J lost 3 bases. This CDR3 spans 13 amino acids. The CDR3 loop is CASSLREGYEQYF. DNA of the CDR3: TGTGCCAGCAGTTTAAGGGAGGGCTACGAGCAGTACTTC.

The chain carries TRBV5-4 and TRBJ1-3; D is unclear. Germline CDR1 reads SGHNT; CDR2 reads YYREEE (reference sequence). There are 13 residues in the CDR3. Deletions cut 4 bases from V and 2 bases from J, with 7 bases between. In nucleotides, the CDR3 is TGTGCCAGCAGCCTGGCAGCTGGAAACACCATATATTTT. Amino acids: CASSLAAGNTIYF.

The rearrangement joins TRBV7-8 to TRBJ1-1; 7 bases are a match to TRBD1. CDR1 and CDR2 from the germline V gene are SGHVS and FQNEAQ. J was trimmed by 4 bases and V by 5 bases; bases with no gene match: 7. The CDR3 runs to 14 residues. The CDR3 protein is CASSPRQGGTEAFF. The DNA of the CDR3 is TGTGCCAGCAGCCCGAGACAGGGAGGCACTGAAGCTTTCTTT.

This clone was observed a few times. The chain uses TRBV28 and TRBJ2-1, with TRBD1 identical over 11 bases. Germline CDR1 is MDHEN and CDR2 is SYDVKM. The CDR3 has 13 amino acids. J lost 8 bases, V lost 7 bases, and 4 bases had no gene match. The CDR3, as DNA: TGTGCCAGCATCAAGGACAGGGGGCATGAGCAGTTCTTC. Protein: CASIKDRGHEQFF.

The chain has TRBV18 and TRBJ1-5; D is perhaps TRBD1 (5 bases). The germline CDR1 and CDR2 sequences are KGHSH and LQKENI. The CDR3 extends over 16 amino acids. Trimming took off 6 bases at V and 2 bases at J, with 17 bases between the two ends. Here the CDR3 DNA reads TGTGCCAGCTCCTATTTGCAGGGAGGCGGCAATCAGCCCCAGCATTTT. It specifies CASSYLQGGGNQPQHF.

This rearrangement joins TRBV2 to TRBJ2-3, with TRBD1 as a possible D gene (6 bases). The length of the CDR3 is 13 residues. Germline loops: CDR1 SNHLY, CDR2 FYNNEI. Between the trimmed V and J ends, which lost 4 bases and 4 bases, there was a span of 9 bases. The DNA of the CDR3 is TGTGCCAGCAGTGTACAGGGCCCAGATACGCAGTATTTT. Its translation is CASSVQGPDTQYF.

A few counts support this clone. This chain uses TRBV21-1 with TRBJ1-1. TRBV21-1 is labeled a pseudogene. This CDR3 has 12 amino acids. CDR3 coding DNA: TGTGCCAGCAGCAAAGCCCTCACTGAAGCTTTCTTT. Its protein product is CASSKALTEAFF.

This clone was observed at least ten times. The V call is TRBV5-1, the J call TRBJ2-1; D remains unclear. V was shortened by 0 bases and J by 5 bases, with 6 bases between the two germline ends. The germline gives CDR1 SGHRS, CDR2 YFSETQ. CDR3 length equals 13 residues. CDR3 nucleotides: TGCGCCAGCAGCTTGGATCCTGACAATGAGCAGTTCTTC. Amino acid sequence: CASSLDPDNEQFF.

The chain couples TRBV6-5 to TRBJ2-5; 9 nucleotides match TRBD2. The CDR3 is made up of 15 amino acids. V lost 5 bases to trimming and J lost 3 bases; unmatched junction nucleotides: 7. Germline loops: CDR1 MNHEY, CDR2 SVGAGI. In DNA, the CDR3 is TGTGCCAGCAGTGGGAGTTCTAGCGGGGAAGAGACCCAGTACTTC. This translates into CASSGSSSGEETQYF.

This sequence joins TRBV11-2 and TRBJ2-2, with TRBD1 matching over 7 bases. There are 16 residues in the CDR3. V was pared by 6 bases and J by 2 bases, with 9 bases of the junction left unmatched. Per germline, CDR1 SGHAT and CDR2 FQNNGV. The CDR3 here is CASRVPGQDNTGELFF. For the CDR3, the DNA is TGTGCCAGCAGGGTGCCCGGACAGGACAACACCGGGGAGCTGTTTTTT.

Of note for this clone: Other DNA sequences in this specimen translate into the identical CDR3. This chain links TRBV5-1 with TRBJ2-7; weak D call: TRBD2 (6 bases). Germline assignment: CDR1 SGHRS and CDR2 YFSETQ. V lost 0 bases and J lost 0, with 10 bases in between. The CDR3 runs 15 residues. The CDR3 DNA is TGCGCCAGCAGCTTGGCCGCGGGGAGCTCCTACGAGCAGTACTTC. Translating it yields CASSLAAGSSYEQYF.

The rearrangement joins TRBV4-3 to TRBJ1-5, with 8 bases identical to TRBD1. Germline V gene sequence: CDR1 LGHNA, CDR2 YSLEER. The ends lost 4 bases at V and 5 bases at J; junction bases unmatched: 7. This CDR3 region has 15 residues. The CDR3 region has the DNA TGCGCCAGCAGCCGTAGGACAGGGATCGATCAGCCCCAGCATTTT. Translated, it gives CASSRRTGIDQPQHF.

The CDR3, as DNA: TGTGCCAGCTCAGGAGCCAGGAGGGAGGAGACCCAGTACTTC. Its protein product is CASSGARREETQYF. The chain employs TRBV18 and TRBJ2-5, with TRBD2 as a possible D gene (6 bases). Germline assignment: CDR1 KGHSH and CDR2 LQKENI. The V and J ends lost 5 bases and 5 bases respectively, with 15 bases between them. The CDR3 length is 14 residues. Supplemented by reference TRBV18 and TRBJ2-5, the full variable domain reads NAGVMQNPRHLVRRRGQEARLRCSPMKGHSHVYWYRQLPEEGLKFMVYLQKENIIDESGMPKERFSAEFPKEGPSILRIQQVVRGDSAAYFCASSGARREETQYFGPGTRLLVL.

The table lists this clone with a few counts. This chain links TRBV2 with TRBJ2-1; 16 bases agree with TRBD2. The CDR3 runs 17 residues. Germline CDR1 reads SNHLY; CDR2 reads FYNNEI. V gave up 7 bases and J gave up 0 bases; unmatched junction bases: 3. The CDR3 sequence is CASKGLAGGSSYNEQFF. In DNA form, the CDR3 reads TGTGCCAGCAAGGGACTAGCGGGGGGGAGCTCCTACAATGAGCAGTTCTTC.

This clone occurred a few times. The gene calls are TRBV27 and TRBJ2-1, with D possibly TRBD1 on 6 matching bases. The CDR3 is 17 amino acids. Trimming removed 3 bases at V and 2 bases at J, with 17 bases between. The germline gives CDR1 MNHEY, CDR2 SMNVEV (reference sequence). DNA for the CDR3: TGTGCCAGCAGTTTCTTTCACAGGGCCAATACCTACAATGAGCAGTTCTTC. The encoded protein is CASSFFHRANTYNEQFF.

This clone has a handful of counts. The chain combines TRBV29-1 with TRBJ1-2; tentative D call: TRBD1 (5 bases). V lost 6 bases and J lost 4, with 21 bases in between. This CDR3 region has 15 residues. CDR1 SQVTM and CDR2 ANQGSEA come from the germline V gene. The CDR3 bases are TGCAGCGTGGAATTCGGCGGGGGACCACGCTATGGCTACACCTTC. Translating it yields CSVEFGGGPRYGYTF.

This clone was detected a few times. This sequence joins TRBV7-9 and TRBJ1-3; D is undetermined. CDR3 size: 15 residues. Per germline, CDR1 SEHNR and CDR2 FQNEAQ (reference sequence). The germline V and J ends were trimmed by 5 bases and 2 bases, with 13 bases remaining between them. The CDR3: CASSLFSEAGNTIYF. In DNA, the CDR3 is TGTGCCAGCAGCCTTTTCTCGGAGGCTGGAAACACCATATATTTT.

As regards this clone: This specimen includes other DNA sequences encoding the same CDR3. The V gene is TRBV2, the J gene TRBJ2-7, with unresolved D. CDR3 size: 12 residues. Germline loops: CDR1 SNHLY, CDR2 FYNNEI. The ends were cut back, 8 bases at V and 0 bases at J, with 8 bases in the middle. The CDR3 DNA reads TGTGCCAGCCGCTTGAGCTCCTACGAGCAGTACTTC. Translated: CASRLSSYEQYF.

The CDR3 is CASSPMPGGRETQYF. The CDR3 nucleotides read TGCGCCAGCAGTCCAATGCCAGGGGGGAGAGAGACCCAGTACTTC. The rearrangement uses TRBV4-1 and TRBJ2-5, with a tentative D call TRBD1 (7 bases). This CDR3 contains 15 residues. Between the trimmed V and J ends, which lost 6 bases and 4 bases, there was a span of 18 bases. Per germline, CDR1 MGHRA and CDR2 YSYEKL.